This T cell receptor (beta chain) comes out of a study of blood T cell repertoires in COVID-19. On the study more broadly: Some COVID-19 samples were acute and others convalescent; all came from the United States, Italy and Spain. T cells, B-cell-depleted T cells, or PBMCs supplied cDNA or gDNA.

The V segment lost 3 bases and the J segment 2 bases; nucleotides outside the gene matches: 3. Germline CDR1 LGHDT, CDR2 YNNKEL (reference sequence). The CDR3 extends over 15 amino acids. Enrollees, about 18 to 90 years old, lived in approximately 24 US areas. Here immunoSEQ multiplex PCR was the method, and the copy in TCRdb shows in-frame clones only, minus some. The sample lists under 200,000 clones, approximately 88% occurring once. Sequenced material: PBMCs or T cells enriched from blood (not recorded which). The sequence was obtained from a woman aged 55-70 years who had recovered from COVID-19. The rearrangement joins TRBV3-1 (or the pseudogene TRBV3-2) to TRBJ2-2; 7 bases align to TRBD2. CDR3 in amino acids: CASSQREINTGELFF. CDR3 coding DNA: TGTGCCAGCAGCCAGCGGGAGATCAACACCGGGGAGCTGTTTTTT.